These 5 T cell receptor beta chains originate from one sample sequenced in a study of cytomegalovirus exposure and HLA in healthy donors. Primers included in the PCR were 60 Vbeta and 13 Jbeta primers. Method: immunoSEQ multiplex PCR; TCRdb's copy keeps in-frame clones and lacks some. The data show about 240,000 clones, just under 80% seen once. Sequenced input: PBMCs. These TCRs come from a boy younger than 18 in good health and CMV-seronegative.

The V call is TRBV27, the J call TRBJ2-5; 9 nucleotides match TRBD2. J was trimmed by 5 bases and V by 6 bases; bases with no gene match: 19. Germline CDR1 MNHEY, CDR2 SMNVEV (reference sequence). The CDR3 is 18 residues long. The CDR3 protein is CASRRGIGGGRVGETQYF. In DNA, the CDR3 is TGTGCCAGCAGAAGAGGTATCGGGGGCGGGAGGGTTGGCGAGACCCAGTACTTC.

This clone was detected once. The chain has TRBV7-2 and TRBJ1-1; no firm D call. This CDR3 is built from 14 residues. The V gene's germline CDR1 is SGHTA and CDR2 FQGNSA. Trimming shortened V by 5 bases and J by 8 bases, and 18 bases separated the two germline ends. CDR3 bases: TGTGCCAGCAGCAATCTAGCCCCGGGCCGCGAAGCTTTCTTT. This sequence encodes CASSNLAPGREAFF.

The gene calls are TRBV1 and TRBJ2-5; the table assigns TRBD2, which was not confirmed against the DNA. The last part of the DNA fits TRBJ2-7 better; the J call may be wrong. TRBV1 is termed a pseudogene. This CDR3 is built from 15 residues. Here the CDR3 reads CTSSQGGTRYYEQYF. The CDR3 DNA reads TGCACCAGCAGCCAAGGCGGGACCCGATATTACGAGCAGTACTTC.

The V and J genes are TRBV10-3 and TRBJ1-2, with a possible D match to TRBD1 (5 bases). The CDR3 length is 12 residues. Germline CDR1 is ENHRY and CDR2 is SYGVKD. V was pared by 8 bases and J by 7 bases, with 14 bases between. The CDR3 reads CAIAGEVRGYTF. As DNA, the CDR3 is TGTGCCATCGCGGGGGAAGTCCGTGGCTACACCTTC.

The CDR3 spells CASSQQYRGARGYTF. CDR3 bases: TGTGCCAGCAGCCAACAGTACCGGGGGGCCCGGGGCTACACCTTC. The V gene is TRBV14, the J gene TRBJ1-2; D is possibly TRBD1 (6 bases). The CDR3 extends over 15 amino acids. The germline CDR1 and CDR2 sequences are SGHDN and FVKESK. V lost 2 bases to trimming and J lost 8 bases, with 18 bases between them.